Listed here are 5 T cell receptor beta chains from one sample, sequenced in a study of regulatory T cells in long-lasting Graves disease. Library construction for TCR beta used iRepertoire HTBI primers and Arm-PCR of CDR3 regions. TCRdb reprocessed the multiplex PCR reads with MiXCR, giving one entry per CDR3 protein. The table lists 650,000 to 700,000 distinct CDR3 sequences, around 32% of them singletons, with about two fifths in the top ten. As to time point: persistent/refractory GD, antithyroid drugs over 5 years with positive TRAb. Following extraction of RNA from PBMCs, that RNA was used to make the TCR library. The sample in question was peripheral blood mononuclear cells (PBMCs), obtained when the disease was refractory, from a patient treated with antithyroid drugs. These receptor sequences come from a female donor with Graves disease.

This chain links TRBV7-9 with TRBJ2-1; 8 bases align to TRBD2. Trimming took 7 bases from V and 7 from J; bases not matched to a gene: 12. The CDR3 covers 15 residues. Germline assignment: CDR1 SEHNR and CDR2 FQNEAQ (reference sequence). CDR3 bases: TGTGCCAGCACCCCTTACGGAGTAGCGGGGAATGAGCAGTTCTTC. This encodes CASTPYGVAGNEQFF. Looking up the rest from reference TRBV7-9 and TRBJ2-1 gives the full variable domain: DTGVSQNPRHKITKRGQNVTFRCDPISEHNRLYWYRQTLGQGPEFLTYFQNEAQLEKSRLLSDRFSAERPKGSFSTLEIQRTEQGDSAMYLCASTPYGVAGNEQFFGPGTRLTVL.

This clonotype was seen ten or more times. The chain couples TRBV12-3 or TRBV12-4 to TRBJ1-5; D gene uncertain. Trimming removed 5 bases from V and 0 bases from J, with 8 bases in between. The CDR3 sequence is 14 residues long. The chain's CDR3 is CASSPYISNQPQHF. The DNA of the CDR3 is TGTGCCAGCAGTCCATACATTAGCAATCAGCCCCAGCATTTT.

This sequence joins TRBV2 and TRBJ1-3; D is undetermined. The length of the CDR3 is 12 residues. V was pared by 6 bases and J by 0 bases, with 3 bases between. Germline V lookup: CDR1 SNHLY, CDR2 FYNNEI. CDR3 sequence: CASRVSGNTIYF. The CDR3 coding sequence is TGTGCCAGCAGGGTCTCTGGAAACACCATATATTTT.

This clonotype was seen only a few times. The V call is TRBV29-1, the J call TRBJ2-7, with a weak D call TRBD1 (6 bases). Germline assignment: CDR1 SQVTM and CDR2 ANQGSEA. V lost 7 bases, J lost 4 bases, and 17 bases lay in between. The CDR3 is 13 amino acids. CDR3 protein: CSGVTGLTYEQYF. CDR3 sequence (DNA): TGCAGCGGAGTCACAGGGTTAACATACGAGCAGTACTTC.

V is TRBV29-1 and J is TRBJ1-1; a possible D gene is TRBD1 (5 bases). The CDR3 contains 13 residues. V gave up 7 bases and J gave up 4 bases, with 16 bases separating them. Germline V gives CDR1 SQVTM, CDR2 ANQGSEA. Here the CDR3 reads CSGSEGLITEAFF. The CDR3, as DNA: TGCAGCGGGTCCGAGGGGCTGATCACTGAAGCTTTCTTT.